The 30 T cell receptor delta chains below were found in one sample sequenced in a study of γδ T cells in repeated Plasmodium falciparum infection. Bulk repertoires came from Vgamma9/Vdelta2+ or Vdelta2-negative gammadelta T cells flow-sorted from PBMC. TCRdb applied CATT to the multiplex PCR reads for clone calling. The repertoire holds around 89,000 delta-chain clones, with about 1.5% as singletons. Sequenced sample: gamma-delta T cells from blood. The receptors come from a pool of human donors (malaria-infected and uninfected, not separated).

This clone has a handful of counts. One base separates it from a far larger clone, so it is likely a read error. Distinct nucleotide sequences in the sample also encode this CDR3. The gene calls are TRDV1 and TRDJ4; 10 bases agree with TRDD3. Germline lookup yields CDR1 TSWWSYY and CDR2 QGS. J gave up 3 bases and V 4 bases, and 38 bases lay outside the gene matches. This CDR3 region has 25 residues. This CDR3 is CALGGPHGRLVPIDHVLGDKGPLIF. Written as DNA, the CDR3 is TGTGCTCTTGGGGGTCCCCATGGACGGCTTGTCCCAATCGACCATGTGCTGGGGGATAAAGGACCCCTGATCTTT.

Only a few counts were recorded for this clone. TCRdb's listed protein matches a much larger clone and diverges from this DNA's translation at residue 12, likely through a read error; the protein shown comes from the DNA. The CDR3 reads CALGKRGYTDKPIF. The DNA for the CDR3 is TGTGCTCTTGGGAAAAGGGGGTACACCGATAAACCCATCTTT. The genes are TRDV1 and TRDJ1, with D perhaps TRDD3 (5 bases). Looked up from germline, CDR1 is TSWWSYY and CDR2 is QGS. CDR3 size: 14 residues.

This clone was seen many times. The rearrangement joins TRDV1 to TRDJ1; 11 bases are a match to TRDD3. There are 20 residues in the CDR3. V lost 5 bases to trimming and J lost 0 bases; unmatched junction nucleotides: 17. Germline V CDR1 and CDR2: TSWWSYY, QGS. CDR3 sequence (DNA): TGTGCTCTTGGGCCCACCTTCCCAACTGGGGGATATCCGTACACCGATAAACTCATCTTT. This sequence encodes CALGPTFPTGGYPYTDKLIF.

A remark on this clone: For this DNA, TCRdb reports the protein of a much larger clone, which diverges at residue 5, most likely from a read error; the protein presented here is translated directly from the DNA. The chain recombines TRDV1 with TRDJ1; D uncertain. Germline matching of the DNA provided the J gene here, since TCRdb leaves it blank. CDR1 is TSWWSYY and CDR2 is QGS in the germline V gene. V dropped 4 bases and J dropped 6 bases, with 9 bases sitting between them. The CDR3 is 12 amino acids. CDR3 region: CALGASLNKLIF. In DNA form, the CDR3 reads TGTGCTCTTGGGGCCTCGCTAAATAAACTCATCTTT.

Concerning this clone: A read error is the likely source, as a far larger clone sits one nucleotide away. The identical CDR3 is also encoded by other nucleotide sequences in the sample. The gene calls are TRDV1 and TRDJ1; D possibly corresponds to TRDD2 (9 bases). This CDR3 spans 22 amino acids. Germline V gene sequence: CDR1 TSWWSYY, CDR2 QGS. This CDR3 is CALGEPSFLHWGYFFNTDKLIF. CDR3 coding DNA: TGCGCTCTTGGGGAACCATCCTTCCTACACTGGGGATACTTCTTTAACACCGATAAACTCATCTTT.

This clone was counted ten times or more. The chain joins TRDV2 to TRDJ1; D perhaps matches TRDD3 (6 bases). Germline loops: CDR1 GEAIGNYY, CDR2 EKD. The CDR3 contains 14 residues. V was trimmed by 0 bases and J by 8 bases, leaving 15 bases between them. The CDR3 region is CACDTIGGSGKLIF. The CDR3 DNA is TGTGCCTGTGACACCATTGGGGGGAGCGGAAAACTCATCTTT.

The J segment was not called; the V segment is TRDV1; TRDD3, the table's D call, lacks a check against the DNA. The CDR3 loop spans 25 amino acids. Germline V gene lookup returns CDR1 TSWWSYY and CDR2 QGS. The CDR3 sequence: CALGEWLPLRILTGGWVPGTDKLIF. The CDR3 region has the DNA TGTGCCCTTGGGGAATGGCTTCCCCTACGGATATTAACTGGGGGCTGGGTCCCAGGGACCGATAAGCTCATCTTT.

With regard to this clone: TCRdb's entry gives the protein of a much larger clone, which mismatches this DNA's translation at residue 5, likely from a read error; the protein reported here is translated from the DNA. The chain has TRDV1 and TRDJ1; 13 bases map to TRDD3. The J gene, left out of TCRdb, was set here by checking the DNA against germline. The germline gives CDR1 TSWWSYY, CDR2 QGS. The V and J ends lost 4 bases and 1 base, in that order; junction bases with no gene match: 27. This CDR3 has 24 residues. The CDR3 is CALGVKRVRMFLYWGIRATDKLIF. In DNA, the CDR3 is TGTGCTCTTGGGGTCAAACGGGTTAGGATGTTCTTGTACTGGGGGATACGCGCCACCGATAAACTCATCTTT.

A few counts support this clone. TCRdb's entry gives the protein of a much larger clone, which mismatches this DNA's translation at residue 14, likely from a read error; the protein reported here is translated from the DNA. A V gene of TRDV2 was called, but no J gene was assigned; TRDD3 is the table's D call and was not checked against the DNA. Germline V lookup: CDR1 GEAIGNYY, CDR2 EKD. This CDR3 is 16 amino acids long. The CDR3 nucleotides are TGTGCCTGTGACACCTGGGGGACCTGGGACACCCGACAGACGTTTTTC. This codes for CACDTWGTWDTRQTFF.

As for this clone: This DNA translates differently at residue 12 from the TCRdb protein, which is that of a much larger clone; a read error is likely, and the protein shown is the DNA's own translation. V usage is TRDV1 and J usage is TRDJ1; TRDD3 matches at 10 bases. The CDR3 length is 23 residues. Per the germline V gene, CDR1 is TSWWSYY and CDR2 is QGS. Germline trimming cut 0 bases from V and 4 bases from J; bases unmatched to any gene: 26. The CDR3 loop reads CALGELEYWGICKGPPGGDKLIF. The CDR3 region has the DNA TGTGCTCTTGGGGAACTTGAGTACTGGGGGATCTGTAAGGGTCCTCCTGGCGGCGATAAACTCATCTTT.

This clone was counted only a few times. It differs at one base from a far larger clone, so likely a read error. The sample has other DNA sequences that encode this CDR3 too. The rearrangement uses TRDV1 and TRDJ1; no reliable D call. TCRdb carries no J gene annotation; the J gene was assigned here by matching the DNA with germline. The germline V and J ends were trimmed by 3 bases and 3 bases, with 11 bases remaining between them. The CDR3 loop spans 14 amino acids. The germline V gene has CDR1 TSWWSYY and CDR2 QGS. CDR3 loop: CALGDGTRSDKLIF. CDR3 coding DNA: TGTGCTCTTGGGGATGGAACTAGGTCCGATAAACTCATCTTT.

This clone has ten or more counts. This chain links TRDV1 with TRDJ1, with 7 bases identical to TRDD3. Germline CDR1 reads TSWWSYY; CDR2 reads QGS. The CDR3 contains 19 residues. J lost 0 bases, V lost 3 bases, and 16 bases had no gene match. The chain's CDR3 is CALGDPEGGFEKYTDKLIF. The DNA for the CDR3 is TGTGCTCTTGGGGATCCAGAAGGGGGATTCGAGAAGTACACCGATAAACTCATCTTT.

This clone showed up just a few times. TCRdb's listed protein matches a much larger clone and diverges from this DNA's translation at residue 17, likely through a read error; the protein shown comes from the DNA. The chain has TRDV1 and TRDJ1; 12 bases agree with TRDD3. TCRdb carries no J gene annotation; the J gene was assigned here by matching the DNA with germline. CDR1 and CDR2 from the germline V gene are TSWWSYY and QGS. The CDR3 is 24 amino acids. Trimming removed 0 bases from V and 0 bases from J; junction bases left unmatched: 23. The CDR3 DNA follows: TGTGCTCTTGGGGAACTAAGCCCCCCCGGTACTGGGGGATACCAGCCTCTTTACACCGATAAACTCATCTTT. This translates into CALGELSPPGTGGYQPLYTDKLIF.

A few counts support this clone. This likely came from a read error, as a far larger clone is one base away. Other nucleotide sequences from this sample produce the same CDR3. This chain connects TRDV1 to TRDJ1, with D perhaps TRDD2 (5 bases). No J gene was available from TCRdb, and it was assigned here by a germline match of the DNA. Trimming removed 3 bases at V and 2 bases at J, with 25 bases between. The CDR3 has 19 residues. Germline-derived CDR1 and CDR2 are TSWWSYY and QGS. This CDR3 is CALGESGPPVVLQTDKLIF. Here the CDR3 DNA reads TGTGCTCTTGGGGAGTCGGGGCCCCCGGTCGTCCTTCAAACCGATAAACTCATCTTT.

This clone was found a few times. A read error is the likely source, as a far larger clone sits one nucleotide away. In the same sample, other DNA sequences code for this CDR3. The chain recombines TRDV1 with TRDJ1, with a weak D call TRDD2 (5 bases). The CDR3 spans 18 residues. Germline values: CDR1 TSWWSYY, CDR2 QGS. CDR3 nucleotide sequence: TGTGCTCTTGGGGAAGGGAGACCGCTTCCGACCAACACCGATAAACTCATCTTC. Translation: CALGEGRPLPTNTDKLIF.

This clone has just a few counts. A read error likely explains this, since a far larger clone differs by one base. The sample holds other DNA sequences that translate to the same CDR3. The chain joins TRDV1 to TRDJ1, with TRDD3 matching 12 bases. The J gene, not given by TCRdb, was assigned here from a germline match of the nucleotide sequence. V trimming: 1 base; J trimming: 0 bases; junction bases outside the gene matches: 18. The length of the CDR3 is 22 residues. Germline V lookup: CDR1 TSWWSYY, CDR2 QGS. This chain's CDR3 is CALGEPPFLYWGIQGYTDKLIF. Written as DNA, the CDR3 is TGTGCTCTTGGGGAACCGCCTTTCCTATACTGGGGGATACAAGGGTACACCGATAAACTCATCTTT.

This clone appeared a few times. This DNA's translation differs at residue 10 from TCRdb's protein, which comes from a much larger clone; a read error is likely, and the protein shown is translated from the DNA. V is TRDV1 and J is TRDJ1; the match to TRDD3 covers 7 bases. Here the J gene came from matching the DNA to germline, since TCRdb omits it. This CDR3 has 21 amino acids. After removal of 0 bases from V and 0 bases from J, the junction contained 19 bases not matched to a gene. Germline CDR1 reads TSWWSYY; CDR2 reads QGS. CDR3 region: CALGELLPRYLRGGYTDKLIF. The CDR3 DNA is TGTGCTCTTGGGGAACTCCTGCCCCGTTACCTCAGGGGGGGATACACCGATAAACTCATCTTT.

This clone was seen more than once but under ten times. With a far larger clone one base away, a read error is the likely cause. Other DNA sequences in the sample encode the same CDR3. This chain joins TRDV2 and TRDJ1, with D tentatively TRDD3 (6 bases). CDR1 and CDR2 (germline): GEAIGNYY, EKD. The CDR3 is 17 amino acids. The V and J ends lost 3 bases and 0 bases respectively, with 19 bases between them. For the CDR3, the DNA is TGTGCCTGTGACTCCTTACTGGGAGATACCGACACCGATAAACTCATCTTT. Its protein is CACDSLLGDTDTDKLIF.

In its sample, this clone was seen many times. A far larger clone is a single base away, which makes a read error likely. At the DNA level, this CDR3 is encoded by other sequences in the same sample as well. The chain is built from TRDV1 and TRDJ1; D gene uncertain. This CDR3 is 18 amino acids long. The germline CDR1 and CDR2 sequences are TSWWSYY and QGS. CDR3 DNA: TGTGCTCTTGGGGAACGTACGTTTGGACCGATGTACACCGATAAGCTCATCTTT. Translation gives CALGERTFGPMYTDKLIF.

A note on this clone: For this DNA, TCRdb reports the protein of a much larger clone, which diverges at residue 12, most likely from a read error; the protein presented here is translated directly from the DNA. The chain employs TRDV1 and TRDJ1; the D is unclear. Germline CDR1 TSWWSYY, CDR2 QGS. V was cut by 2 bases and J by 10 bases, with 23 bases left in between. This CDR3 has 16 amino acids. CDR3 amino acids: CALGEGESAWVLGLIF. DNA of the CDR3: TGTGCTCTTGGGGAAGGAGAATCCGCGTGGGTACTCGGACTCATCTTT.

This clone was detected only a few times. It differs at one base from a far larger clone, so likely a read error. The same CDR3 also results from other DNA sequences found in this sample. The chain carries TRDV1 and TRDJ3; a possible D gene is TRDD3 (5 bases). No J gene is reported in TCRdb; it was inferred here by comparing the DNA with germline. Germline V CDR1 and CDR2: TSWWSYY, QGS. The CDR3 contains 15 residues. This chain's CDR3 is CALGELPVDTRQMFF. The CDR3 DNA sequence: TGTGCCCTTGGGGAACTACCAGTGGACACCCGACAGATGTTTTTC.

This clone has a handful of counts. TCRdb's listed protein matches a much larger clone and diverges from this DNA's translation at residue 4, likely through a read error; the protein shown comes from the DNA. DNA of the CDR3: TGTGCTCTTGAGGAGCCTTTTACCTTCCTCAACTGGGGGATATATCCTAGGTACACCGATAAACTCATCTTT. This encodes CALEEPFTFLNWGIYPRYTDKLIF. This chain joins TRDV1 and TRDJ1; 11 bases fit TRDD3. The J gene is not listed in TCRdb, so it was assigned here from a DNA match to germline. Germline CDR1 TSWWSYY, CDR2 QGS. The junction had 31 bases not matched to a gene; V was cut back by 7 bases and J by 0 bases. This CDR3 region has 24 residues.

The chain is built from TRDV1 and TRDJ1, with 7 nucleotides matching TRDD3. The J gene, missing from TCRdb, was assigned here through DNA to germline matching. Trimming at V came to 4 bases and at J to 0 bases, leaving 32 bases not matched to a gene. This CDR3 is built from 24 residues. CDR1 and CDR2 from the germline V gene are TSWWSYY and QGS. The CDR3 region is CALGVVRGGCLVFSASRYTDKLIF. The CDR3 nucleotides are TGTGCTCTTGGGGTTGTGAGGGGGGGATGTTTAGTGTTCTCGGCGTCCCGATACACCGATAAACTCATCTTT.

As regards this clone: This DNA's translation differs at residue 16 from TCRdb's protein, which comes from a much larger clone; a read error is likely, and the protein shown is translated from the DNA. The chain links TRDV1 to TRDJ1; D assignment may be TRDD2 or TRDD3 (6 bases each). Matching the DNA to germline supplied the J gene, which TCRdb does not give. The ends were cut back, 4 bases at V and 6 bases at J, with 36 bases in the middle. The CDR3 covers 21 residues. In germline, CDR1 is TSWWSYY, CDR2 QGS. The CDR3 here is CALGGDVPIPSNYRGSHKLIF. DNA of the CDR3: TGTGCTCTTGGGGGGGATGTTCCTATCCCGTCAAATTATCGGGGGAGTCATAAACTCATCTTT.

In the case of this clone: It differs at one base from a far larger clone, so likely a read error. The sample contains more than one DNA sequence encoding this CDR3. CDR3 loop: CACDTLPTGEALTAQLFF. The CDR3 coding sequence is TGTGCCTGTGACACGCTTCCTACAGGGGAAGCTTTGACAGCACAACTCTTCTTT. V is TRDV2 and J is TRDJ2; 8 nucleotides line up with TRDD2. The CDR3 extends over 18 amino acids. Germline V gene data show CDR1 as GEAIGNYY and CDR2 as EKD. V gave up 1 base and J gave up 0 bases; unmatched junction bases: 9.

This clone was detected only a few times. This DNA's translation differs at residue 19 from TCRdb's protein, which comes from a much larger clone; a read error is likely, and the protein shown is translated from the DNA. CDR3 amino acids: CACDTGLPQNTGTRLSWDPRQMFF. The CDR3 region has the DNA TGTGCCTGTGACACCGGTCTTCCTCAAAATACTGGGACCAGACTCTCCTGGGACCCCCGACAGATGTTTTTC. The chain couples TRDV2 to TRDJ3, with D perhaps matching TRDD2 or TRDD3 (6 bases each). Germline CDR1 is GEAIGNYY and CDR2 is EKD. The CDR3 totals 24 residues.

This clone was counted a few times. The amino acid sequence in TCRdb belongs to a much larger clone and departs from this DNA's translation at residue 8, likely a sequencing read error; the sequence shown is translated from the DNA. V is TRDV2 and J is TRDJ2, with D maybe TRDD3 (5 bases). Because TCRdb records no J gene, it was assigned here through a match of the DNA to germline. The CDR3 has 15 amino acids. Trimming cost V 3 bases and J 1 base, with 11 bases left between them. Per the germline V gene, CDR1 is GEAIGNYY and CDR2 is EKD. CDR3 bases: TGTGCCTGTGACGTCCGGGGGGGTTTGACAGCACAACTCTTCTTT. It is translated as CACDVRGGLTAQLFF.

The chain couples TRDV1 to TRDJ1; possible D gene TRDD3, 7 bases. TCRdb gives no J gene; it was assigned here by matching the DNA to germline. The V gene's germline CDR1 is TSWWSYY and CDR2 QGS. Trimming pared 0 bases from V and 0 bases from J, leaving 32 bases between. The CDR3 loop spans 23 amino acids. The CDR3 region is CALGELGPTILGSLAPYTDKLIF. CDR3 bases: TGTGCTCTTGGGGAACTGGGTCCTACGATACTGGGGTCCCTGGCCCCGTACACCGATAAACTCATCTTT.

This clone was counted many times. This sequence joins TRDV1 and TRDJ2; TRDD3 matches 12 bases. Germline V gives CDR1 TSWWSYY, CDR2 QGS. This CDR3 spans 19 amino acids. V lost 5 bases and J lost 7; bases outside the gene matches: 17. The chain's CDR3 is CALGTPASDWGIHGAQLFF. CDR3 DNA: TGTGCTCTTGGGACACCTGCCTCCGACTGGGGGATACACGGAGCACAACTCTTCTTT.

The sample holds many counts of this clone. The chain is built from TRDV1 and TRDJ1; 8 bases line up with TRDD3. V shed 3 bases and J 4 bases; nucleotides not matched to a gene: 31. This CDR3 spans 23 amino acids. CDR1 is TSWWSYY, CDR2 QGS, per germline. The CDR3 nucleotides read TGTGCTCTTGGGGAGACCCGCCATTTGTATTGGGGGATCCACCTAAGGGCGTGCGATAAACTCATCTTT. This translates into CALGETRHLYWGIHLRACDKLIF.